This T cell receptor beta chain was recorded in a study of response to subunit inactivated influenza vaccine. General study points: It was the authors' suggestion that each seasonal influenza vaccination recruits few new T cells.

TCRdb reanalysed the RT-PCR reads using MiXCR and keeps one entry per CDR3 protein. The sample contains 710,000 or so distinct CDR3 sequences, 15% to 19% of which appear only once. This clonotype was counted only a few times. Its target is unknown. The CDR3 consists of 13 residues. The V end lost 5 bases, the J end lost 7 bases, and 12 bases lay between the germline ends. The sequencing used PBMCs from blood, collected 11 to 12 days after vaccination. This chain links TRBV12-3 or TRBV12-4 with TRBJ2-4; D ambiguous. The clonotype originates from a man aged 45-65 years who received an inactivated influenza vaccine. CDR3 coding DNA: TGTGCCAGCAGTCCAAATAGAGCGAACATTCAGTACTTC. It specifies CASSPNRANIQYF.